These T cell receptor beta chains were read from a single sample in a study of Ad26.COV2.S vaccination and SARS-CoV-2 variants. Repertoires were generated with immunoSEQ multiplex PCR, while TCRdb's copy carries only in-frame clones and drops some. The data contain about 410,000 clones, more than 85% of them singletons. Source: peripheral blood, taken in a trial of Ad26.COV2.S vaccine versus placebo. The source is a person aged 18-60 years who received the Ad26.COV2.S COVID-19 vaccine or a placebo. Each CDR3 is given with its conserved first and last residue. A D gene is named only where the DNA matches it firmly.

CASSWGRADTGNTIYF,TRBV6-2/TRBV6-3,TRBJ1-3,-
CASSQDQVFGAFF,TRBV3-1/TRBV3-2,TRBJ1-1,-
CASSPRTPDTQYF,TRBV6-5,TRBJ2-3,-
CASSPAGTGVGNEQFF,TRBV18,TRBJ2-1,TRBD1
CASSTLPNSYNEQFF,TRBV19,TRBJ2-1,-
CSVAAGTGDLLGHYEQYF,TRBV29-1,TRBJ2-7,TRBD1
CASSYQGLNTGELFF,TRBV6-6,TRBJ2-2,-
CASSFSGPISEAFF,TRBV27,TRBJ1-1,-
CASSQQNYNSPLHF,TRBV3-1/TRBV3-2,TRBJ1-6,-
CASSRNPPAGNTIYF,TRBV5-4,TRBJ1-3,-
CASSEFGYTYYEQYF,TRBV10-2,TRBJ2-7,-
CASSSGLAGGPLDTQYF,TRBV5-4,TRBJ2-3,TRBD2
CASSRVATNEKLFF,TRBV6-6,TRBJ1-4,-
CSASQGQGIYEQYF,TRBV20-1,TRBJ2-7,TRBD1
CATSDPGQGIFF,TRBV24-1,TRBJ1-1,TRBD1
CASSVDPLGERQYF,TRBV9,TRBJ2-3,-
CASSHSPGLAVEQYF,TRBV3-1/TRBV3-2,TRBJ2-7,TRBD2
CASSEGLAGGTEKLFF,TRBV6-1,TRBJ1-4,TRBD1
CASSAGEDAKNIQYF,TRBV10-1,TRBJ2-4,-
CASSSNWQGFYEQYF,TRBV6-6,TRBJ2-7,-
CSASKLYGYTF,TRBV20-1,TRBJ1-2,-